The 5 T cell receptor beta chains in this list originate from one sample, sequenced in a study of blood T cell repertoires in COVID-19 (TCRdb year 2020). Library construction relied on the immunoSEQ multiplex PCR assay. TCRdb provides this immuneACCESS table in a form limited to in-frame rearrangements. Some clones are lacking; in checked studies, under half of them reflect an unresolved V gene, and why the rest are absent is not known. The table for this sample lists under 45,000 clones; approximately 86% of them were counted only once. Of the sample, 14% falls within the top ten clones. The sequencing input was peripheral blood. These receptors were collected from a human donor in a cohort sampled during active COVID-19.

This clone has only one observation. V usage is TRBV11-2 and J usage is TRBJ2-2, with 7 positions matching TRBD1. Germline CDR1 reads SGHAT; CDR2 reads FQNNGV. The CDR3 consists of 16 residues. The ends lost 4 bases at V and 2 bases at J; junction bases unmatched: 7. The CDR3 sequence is CASSYTGADNTGELFF. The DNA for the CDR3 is TGTGCCAGCAGCTACACAGGGGCCGACAACACCGGGGAGCTGTTTTTT.

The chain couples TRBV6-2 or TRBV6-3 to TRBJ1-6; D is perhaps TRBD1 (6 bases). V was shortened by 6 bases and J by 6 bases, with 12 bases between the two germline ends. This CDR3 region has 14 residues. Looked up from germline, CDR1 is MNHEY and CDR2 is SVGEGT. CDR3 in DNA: TGTGCCAGCAGCCGGACAGCGCCTAATTCACCCCTCCACTTT. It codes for CASSRTAPNSPLHF.

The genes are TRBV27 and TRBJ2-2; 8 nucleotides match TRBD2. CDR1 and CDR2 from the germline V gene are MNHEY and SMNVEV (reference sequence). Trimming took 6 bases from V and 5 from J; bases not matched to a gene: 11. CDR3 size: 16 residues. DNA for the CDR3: TGTGCCAGCAGACCTTCACGGGGGGGCCGAACCGGGGAGCTGTTTTTT. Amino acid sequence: CASRPSRGGRTGELFF.

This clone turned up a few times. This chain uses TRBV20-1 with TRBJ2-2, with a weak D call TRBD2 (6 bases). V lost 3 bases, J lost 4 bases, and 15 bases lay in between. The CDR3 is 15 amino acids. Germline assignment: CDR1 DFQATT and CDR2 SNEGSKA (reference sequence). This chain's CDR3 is CSASMRGRPTGELFF. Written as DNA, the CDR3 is TGCAGTGCTAGTATGCGGGGCCGCCCCACCGGGGAGCTGTTTTTT.

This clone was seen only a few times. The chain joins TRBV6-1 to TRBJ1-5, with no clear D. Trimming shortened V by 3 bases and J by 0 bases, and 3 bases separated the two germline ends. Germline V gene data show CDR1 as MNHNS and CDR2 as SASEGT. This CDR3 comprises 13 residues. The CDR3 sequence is CASSDNSNQPQHF. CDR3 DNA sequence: TGTGCCAGCAGTGACAATAGCAATCAGCCCCAGCATTTT.